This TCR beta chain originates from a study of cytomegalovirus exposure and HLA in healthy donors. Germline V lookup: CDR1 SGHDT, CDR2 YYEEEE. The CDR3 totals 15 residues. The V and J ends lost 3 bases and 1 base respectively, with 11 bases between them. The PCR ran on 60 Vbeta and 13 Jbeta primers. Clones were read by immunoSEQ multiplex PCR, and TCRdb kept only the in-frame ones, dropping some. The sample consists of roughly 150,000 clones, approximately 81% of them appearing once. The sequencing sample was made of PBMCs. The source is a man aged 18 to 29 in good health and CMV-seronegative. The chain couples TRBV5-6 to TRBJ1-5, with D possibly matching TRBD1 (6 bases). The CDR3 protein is CASSSLQGSNQPQHF. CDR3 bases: TGTGCCAGCAGCTCCCTACAGGGAAGCAATCAGCCCCAGCATTTT.